This T cell receptor beta chain was sequenced in a study of shared clonotypes between healthy human individuals. Across the whole study: Used for every donor were three CD4 naive, three CD4 memory, two CD8 naive and one CD8 memory plate.

This CDR3 region has 15 residues. CDR1 is SEHNR, CDR2 FQNEAQ, per germline (reference sequence). V lost 5 bases, J lost 2 bases, and 16 bases lay in between. The repertoire was sequenced with immunoSEQ multiplex PCR; TCRdb's copy has only in-frame clones and lacks some. The sample yields approximately 350,000 clones, around 96% seen once. The chain couples TRBV7-9 to TRBJ2-7; D not resolved. The receptor was isolated from a young man in good health. Material for sequencing was memory CD8+ T cells sorted from blood. Subset noted: CD45RO+ cells pooled with CCR7-negative TemRA cells. CDR3 protein: CASSQRVLGAYEQYF. The CDR3 bases are TGTGCCAGCAGCCAACGGGTGCTCGGCGCCTACGAGCAGTACTTC. The full variable domain, completed using reference TRBV7-9 and TRBJ2-7, is DTGVSQNPRHKITKRGQNVTFRCDPISEHNRLYWYRQTLGQGPEFLTYFQNEAQLEKSRLLSDRFSAERPKGSFSTLEIQRTEQGDSAMYLCASSQRVLGAYEQYFGPGTRLTVT.